The clone carrying this T cell receptor (beta chain) was observed a few times. Its matching antigen is unknown. This sample stems from a study of T-cell memory formation after mild COVID-19. Study-wide background: TCR clusters largely stayed donor specific.

Overall study results and limits: CD4+ contracting clones were found mainly in CM and EM, and CD8+ ones in EMRA.

It was 5'RACE with constant-segment primers that produced the TCR alpha and TCR beta cDNA libraries, which carried sample barcodes and UMIs. TCRdb analysed the 5' RACE reads with MiXCR anew, one entry per CDR3 protein. The sample carries around 130,000 distinct CDR3 sequences, 15% to 20% recorded once. This clonotype originated in an adult woman who had mild COVID-19 (a few samples of this study predate the infection). Cell type and time point are not known. Input material: PBMCs or a T cell subset sorted from them (not recorded which).

For the CDR3, the DNA is TGTGCCAGCAGCTCGGGACAGGGAGACGAGCAGTACTTC. Its translation: CASSSGQGDEQYF. The chain uses TRBV7-3 and TRBJ2-7, with 9 bases that match TRBD1. Trimming at V came to 4 bases and at J to 5 bases, leaving 3 bases not matched to a gene. CDR3 length equals 13 residues. Germline CDR1 is SGHTA and CDR2 is FQGTGA.